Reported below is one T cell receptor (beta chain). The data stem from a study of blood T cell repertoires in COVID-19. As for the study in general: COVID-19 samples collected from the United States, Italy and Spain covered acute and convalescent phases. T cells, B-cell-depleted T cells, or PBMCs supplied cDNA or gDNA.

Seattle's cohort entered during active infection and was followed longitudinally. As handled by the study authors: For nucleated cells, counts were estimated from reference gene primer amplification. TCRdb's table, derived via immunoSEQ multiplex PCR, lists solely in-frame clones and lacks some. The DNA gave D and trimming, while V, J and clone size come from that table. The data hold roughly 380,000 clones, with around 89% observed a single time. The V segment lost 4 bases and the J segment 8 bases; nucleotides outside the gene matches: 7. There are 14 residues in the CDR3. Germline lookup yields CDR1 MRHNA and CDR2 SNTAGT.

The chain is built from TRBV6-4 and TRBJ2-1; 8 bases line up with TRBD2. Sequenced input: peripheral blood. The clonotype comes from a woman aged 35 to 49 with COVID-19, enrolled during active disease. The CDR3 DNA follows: TGTGCCAGCAGTGTTAGCGGGACAACGGATGAGCAGTTCTTC. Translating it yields CASSVSGTTDEQFF.